These 28 T cell receptor beta chains were all obtained from the same sample, sequenced in a study of human T cells and chemical hapten exposure. TCRdb fed the RACE reads into MiXCR, producing one record per CDR3 protein. The sample contains about 65,000 distinct CDR3 sequences, approximately 6.2% of which appear only once. Time point described: healthy volunteer bleed at 6 weeks. Extraction yielded total RNA from whole blood (unfractionated). The sequenced material came from whole blood. The receptors were sampled from a female donor in good health. Some clones in this sample may be carry-over from other donors' samples.

On this clonotype itself: A much larger clone is a single base away; this may be a read error. This chain links TRBV6-4 with TRBJ2-3; D unresolved. The CDR3 consists of 15 residues. The germline gives CDR1 MRHNA, CDR2 SNTAGT. In DNA, the CDR3 is TGTACCAGCAGTGATGGCGGTTCTAGCACAGATACGCAGTATTTT. This codes for CTSSDGGSSTDTQYF.

This clonotype was counted at least ten times. The chain links TRBV3-1 to TRBJ2-3, with TRBD2 matching over 10 bases. This CDR3 spans 15 amino acids. V lost 5 bases and J lost 6; bases outside the gene matches: 8. Looked up from germline, CDR1 is LGHDT and CDR2 is YNNKEL (reference sequence). The CDR3 nucleotides read TGTGCCAGCAGCACCGGACTAGCGGCCGCGGATACGCAGTATTTT. Protein sequence: CASSTGLAAADTQYF.

In this sample, this clonotype turned up many times. This chain joins TRBV28 and TRBJ1-1, with 8 positions matching TRBD1. The CDR3 spans 13 residues. In germline, CDR1 is MDHEN, CDR2 SYDVKM. The J segment lost 1 base and the V segment lost 11 bases, leaving 6 bases of the junction unmatched. The CDR3 coding sequence is TGTGCCGCATTCGGACAGGGGAACACTGAAGCTTTCTTT. As protein: CAAFGQGNTEAFF.

This clonotype was picked up many times. The chain joins TRBV5-1 to TRBJ2-1; TRBD2 aligns across 7 bases. The CDR3 runs 15 residues. V shed 4 bases and J 5 bases; nucleotides not matched to a gene: 9. The germline V gene has CDR1 SGHRS and CDR2 YFSETQ. The CDR3 reads CASSLRTRGNNEQFF. CDR3 bases: TGCGCCAGCAGCCTAAGGACTAGGGGTAACAATGAGCAGTTCTTC. The complete variable domain, with remaining parts taken from reference TRBV5-1 and TRBJ2-1, reads KAGVTQTPRYLIKTRGQQVTLSCSPISGHRSVSWYQQTPGQGLQFLFEYFSETQRNKGNFPGRFSGRQFSNSRSEMNVSTLELGDSALYLCASSLRTRGNNEQFFGPGTRLTVL.

This clonotype was counted between two and nine times. The gene calls are TRBV28 and TRBJ1-5; D not resolved. CDR3 length: 15 amino acids. CDR1 and CDR2 (germline): MDHEN, SYDVKM. The V gene lost 3 bases and the J gene lost 2 bases, with 11 bases spanning the gap. CDR3 sequence: CASSFIWEGNQPQHF. The CDR3 coding sequence is TGTGCCAGCAGTTTTATATGGGAGGGCAATCAGCCCCAGCATTTT.

A few counts support this clonotype. The chain recombines TRBV20-1 with TRBJ2-7; 7 bases agree with TRBD2. This CDR3 has 11 residues. Trimming removed 5 bases from V and 2 bases from J; junction bases left unmatched: 0. Germline lookup yields CDR1 DFQATT and CDR2 SNEGSKA (reference sequence). This CDR3 is CSAGGAYEQYF. The CDR3 DNA reads as TGCAGTGCTGGGGGGGCCTACGAGCAGTACTTC.

This clonotype was detected many times. This chain connects TRBV6-2 or TRBV6-3 to TRBJ1-2, with D uncertain. CDR1 MNHEY and CDR2 SVGEGT come from the germline V gene. Trimming shortened V by 0 bases and J by 2 bases, and 7 bases separated the two germline ends. The CDR3 loop spans 14 amino acids. The CDR3 protein is CASSYSSENYGYTF. The CDR3 coding sequence is TGTGCCAGCAGTTACTCAAGCGAGAACTATGGCTACACCTTC.

The CDR3 protein is CASSQIGEQYF. The CDR3 nucleotides are TGTGCCAGCAGCCAGATCGGCGAGCAGTACTTC. The chain combines TRBV7-2 with TRBJ2-7; D gene uncertain. The CDR3 loop spans 11 amino acids. Trimming stripped 5 bases from V and 6 bases from J, with 8 bases between. The germline CDR1 and CDR2 sequences are SGHTA and FQGNSA. The full variable domain, in which reference TRBV7-2 and TRBJ2-7 provide the parts outside the CDR3, is GAGVSQSPSNKVTEKGKDVELRCDPISGHTALYWYRQSLGQGLEFLIYFQGNSAPDKSGLPSDRFSAERTGGSVSTLTIQRTQQEDSAVYLCASSQIGEQYFGPGTRLTVT.

The chain recombines TRBV12-3 or TRBV12-4 with TRBJ2-3; 7 nucleotides line up with TRBD2. V shed 5 bases and J 2 bases; nucleotides not matched to a gene: 7. The CDR3 loop spans 15 amino acids. The DNA of the CDR3 is TGTGCCAGCAGTGATACTAGCGCTTCCACAGATACGCAGTATTTT. It specifies CASSDTSASTDTQYF.

At least ten counts were recorded for this clonotype. The chain couples TRBV29-1 to TRBJ2-3, with 8 positions matching TRBD1. Germline values: CDR1 SQVTM, CDR2 ANQGSEA. Trimming removed 3 bases from V and 4 bases from J; junction bases left unmatched: 0. The CDR3 spans 12 residues. CDR3: CSVETGADTQYF. The CDR3 coding sequence is TGCAGCGTTGAGACAGGGGCAGATACGCAGTATTTT.

The chain recombines TRBV6-5 with TRBJ2-2; 10 bases agree with TRBD2. The V gene end was trimmed by 4 bases and the J gene end by 5 bases; junction bases not matched to a gene: 4. The germline V gene encodes CDR1 MNHEY and CDR2 SVGAGI. CDR3 length: 15 residues. The CDR3 here is CASSFSGLATGELFF. The CDR3 nucleotides are TGTGCCAGCAGTTTTTCGGGACTAGCGACCGGGGAGCTGTTTTTT.

This chain connects TRBV10-3 to TRBJ2-1, with TRBD2 as a possible D gene (5 bases). Germline-derived CDR1 and CDR2 are ENHRY and SYGVKD. The CDR3 runs to 16 residues. Trimming pared 0 bases from V and 3 bases from J, leaving 12 bases between. DNA of the CDR3: TGTGCCATCAGTGAGTCGAGCGGACTGCACTACAATGAGCAGTTCTTC. As protein: CAISESSGLHYNEQFF.

The chain joins TRBV29-1 to TRBJ1-3, with 8 bases fitting TRBD1. The length of the CDR3 is 14 residues. Losses at the gene ends were 4 bases for V and 3 bases for J; bases not matched to a gene: 5. Germline-derived CDR1 and CDR2 are SQVTM and ANQGSEA. CDR3 DNA sequence: TGCAGCGTTGCGGACAGGGCCTTTGGAAACACCATATATTTT. It translates to CSVADRAFGNTIYF.

Ten or more counts support this clonotype. The chain carries TRBV28 and TRBJ2-6; unclear D gene. Trimming shortened V by 6 bases and J by 2 bases, and 11 bases separated the two germline ends. In germline, CDR1 is MDHEN, CDR2 SYDVKM. The CDR3 spans 15 residues. The CDR3 DNA follows: TGTGCCAGCAGCCGAAACTCCCCTGGGGCCAACGTCCTGACTTTC. Protein product: CASSRNSPGANVLTF.

There are many counts of this clonotype. This chain uses TRBV3-1 with TRBJ2-1; 11 positions match TRBD1. V lost 4 bases to trimming and J lost 5 bases; unmatched junction nucleotides: 7. CDR1 and CDR2 (germline): LGHDT, YNNKEL (reference sequence). The CDR3 has 16 residues. CDR3 DNA sequence: TGTGCCAGCAGCCCACAGGACAGGGGGCTGAACAATGAGCAGTTCTTC. Residues: CASSPQDRGLNNEQFF.

This clonotype was detected ten times or more. This rearrangement joins TRBV11-3 to TRBJ1-1; D not resolved. The V end lost 1 base, the J end lost 5 bases, and 14 bases lay between the germline ends. The CDR3 totals 15 residues. Germline CDR1 reads SGHNT; CDR2 reads YENEEA. CDR3 in DNA: TGTGCCAGCAGCTTAGTTCGGGGAGGATGGACTGAAGCTTTCTTT. Protein sequence: CASSLVRGGWTEAFF.

This clonotype came up many times. The genes are TRBV7-2 and TRBJ2-5; a possible D gene is TRBD2 (5 bases). V lost 1 base and J 1 base, leaving 13 bases between the germline ends. Germline values: CDR1 SGHTA, CDR2 FQGNSA. The CDR3 sequence is 16 residues long. The CDR3 nucleotides are TGTGCCAGCAGCTTAGACAGCGGAGGACTCCAAGAGACCCAGTACTTC. Amino acid sequence: CASSLDSGGLQETQYF.

This clonotype was seen repeatedly, ten times or more. This rearrangement joins TRBV12-3 or TRBV12-4 to TRBJ1-5; the D is unclear. The CDR3 has 14 residues. The V and J ends lost 2 bases and 5 bases respectively, with 10 bases between them. CDR3 sequence: CASSLRTPDQPQHF. DNA of the CDR3: TGTGCCAGCAGTTTAAGGACGCCCGATCAGCCCCAGCATTTT.

This clonotype was seen many times. Written as DNA, the CDR3 is TGTGCCACCGACGGACTAGCGGGAGTAAATGAGCAGTTCTTC. Encoded protein: CATDGLAGVNEQFF. The rearrangement links TRBV19 to TRBJ2-1; 13 bases map to TRBD2. J lost 7 bases, V lost 10 bases, and 7 bases had no gene match. The CDR3 extends over 14 amino acids. Per germline, CDR1 LNHDA and CDR2 SQIVND (reference sequence).

In this sample, this clonotype turned up many times. The CDR3 DNA is TGTGCCAGCAGCGAAACTAGAATTCAGGCAGATACGCAGTATTTT. Translation gives CASSETRIQADTQYF. The V and J genes are TRBV6-1 and TRBJ2-3, with D possibly matching TRBD2 (5 bases). V was pared by 6 bases and J by 4 bases, with 17 bases between. Looked up from germline, CDR1 is MNHNS and CDR2 is SASEGT. The CDR3 length is 15 residues.

This clonotype showed up many times. CDR3 residues: CASSYGTGLRTEAFF. The CDR3 DNA sequence: TGTGCCAGCAGTTACGGGACAGGGCTTAGGACTGAAGCTTTCTTT. V usage is TRBV6-6 and J usage is TRBJ1-1; the match to TRBD1 covers 9 bases. Germline V gene sequence: CDR1 MNHNY, CDR2 SVGAGI (reference sequence). This CDR3 has 15 amino acids. V shed 2 bases and J 5 bases; nucleotides not matched to a gene: 6.

The V and J genes are TRBV12-3 or TRBV12-4 and TRBJ1-1; D not certain. Trimming stripped 3 bases from V and 1 base from J, with 12 bases between. The CDR3 is 15 residues long. Here the CDR3 DNA reads TGTGCCAGCAGTTTCGGACTGCCACGGAACACTGAAGCTTTCTTT. Translation gives CASSFGLPRNTEAFF.

The rearrangement uses TRBV20-1 and TRBJ2-7; 7 bases fit TRBD2. Germline CDR1 reads DFQATT; CDR2 reads SNEGSKA (reference sequence). CDR3 length: 13 residues. Trimming cost V 6 bases and J 0 bases; bases outside gene matches: 5. In DNA, the CDR3 is TGCAGTGCGTTTACTAGCGACTCCTACGAGCAGTACTTC. Translation: CSAFTSDSYEQYF.

In its sample, this clonotype was seen a few times. The chain carries TRBV7-9 and TRBJ2-3; 11 nucleotides agree with TRBD2. CDR1 is SEHNR and CDR2 is FQNEAQ in the germline V gene (reference sequence). The J segment lost 5 bases and the V segment lost 5 bases, leaving 12 bases of the junction unmatched. The CDR3 sequence is 17 residues long. The CDR3 coding sequence is TGTGCCAGCAGCCGGTTTGCTAGCGGGAGGCGTGGAGATACGCAGTATTTT. Encoded protein: CASSRFASGRRGDTQYF.

This clonotype was counted many times. CDR3 DNA: TGTGCCAGCAGTTCCGTTGGGGGCGCAGCAGATACGCAGTATTTT. This sequence encodes CASSSVGGAADTQYF. The chain uses TRBV28 and TRBJ2-3; D perhaps matches TRBD1 (6 bases). The CDR3 contains 15 residues. V lost 4 bases to trimming and J lost 4 bases, with 15 bases between them. CDR1 is MDHEN and CDR2 is SYDVKM in the germline V gene.

This clonotype was detected many times. The genes are TRBV20-1 and TRBJ1-6, with 11 bases aligning to TRBD1. The J segment lost 8 bases and the V segment lost 5 bases, leaving 2 bases of the junction unmatched. This CDR3 contains 13 residues. From germline, CDR1 is DFQATT and CDR2 SNEGSKA (reference sequence). CDR3 sequence reads: CSAPGQGDSPLHF. DNA for the CDR3: TGCAGTGCTCCGGGACAGGGGGATTCACCCCTCCACTTT.

This clonotype was seen ten or more times. The chain employs TRBV6-2 or TRBV6-3 and TRBJ1-5; D gene ambiguous. Germline CDR1 and CDR2: MNHEY and SVGEGT. V lost 0 bases and J 8 bases, leaving 8 bases between the germline ends. The CDR3 spans 13 residues. In DNA form, the CDR3 reads TGTGCCAGCAGTTACTCAGGTAACGAGCCCCAGCATTTT. This encodes CASSYSGNEPQHF.

In this sample, this clonotype turned up many times. The chain employs TRBV20-1 and TRBJ1-2; tentatively, D is TRBD1 (6 bases). Germline CDR1 and CDR2: DFQATT and SNEGSKA (reference sequence). The CDR3 runs 14 residues. The V gene lost 3 bases and the J gene lost 4 bases, with 15 bases spanning the gap. The CDR3 nucleotides read TGCAGTGCTAGTAATGTGGACAGCCTCTATGGCTACACCTTC. Amino acid sequence: CSASNVDSLYGYTF.